The T cell receptor (beta chain) under discussion was sequenced for a study of CD8 T cells in ankylosing spondylitis. Findings of the study overall: The study identified a TCR beta motif of fewer than 10 highly homologous variants that appeared characteristic of ankylosing spondylitis blood. In the blood and synovial fluid of reactive arthritis, some motif variants had been previously reported. Reportedly, disease-linked clones are significantly enriched in ankylosing spondylitis patients' matched synovial fluid.

For TCR beta, libraries came from quantitative 5'-RACE with molecular barcodes. TCRdb used MiXCR to reprocess the 5' RACE reads, holding one entry per CDR3 protein. The sample lists about 340,000 distinct CDR3 sequences, roughly 14% occurring once. The CDR3 spans 13 residues. Trimming removed 3 bases at V and 10 bases at J, with 15 bases between. Germline CDR1 MGHRA, CDR2 YSYEKL. Comments on this clonotype: Its antigen is not known.

The clonotype originates from a male donor with ankylosing spondylitis or in good health (not recorded which). The sample taken for sequencing was blood, either unsorted or a sorted T cell fraction (not recorded which). V is TRBV4-1 and J is TRBJ1-1; maybe TRBD1 (6 bases). CDR3: CASSHNRQGRAFF. The CDR3 bases are TGCGCCAGCAGCCATAATCGGCAGGGGAGAGCTTTCTTT.